Presented here are 28 T cell receptor beta chains from one specimen sequenced in a study of T cells after yellow fever vaccination. One entry per CDR3 protein results from TCRdb running MiXCR on the 5' RACE reads. The table lists fewer than 350,000 distinct CDR3 sequences, 3.6% of them singletons, with around 24% in the top ten. This specimen consisted of PBMCs, obtained on the day of the yellow fever booster vaccination. The receptors derive from a man aged 18 to 30 who received the YFV17D yellow fever vaccine.

The V call is TRBV10-3, the J call TRBJ1-1, with D maybe TRBD1 (5 bases). This CDR3 comprises 17 residues. Germline-derived CDR1 and CDR2 are ENHRY and SYGVKD. Trimming stripped 0 bases from V and 0 bases from J, with 14 bases between. CDR3 sequence reads: CAISESMGEGLNTEAFF. The CDR3 bases are TGTGCCATCAGTGAGTCGATGGGTGAGGGACTGAACACTGAAGCTTTCTTT.

The chain links TRBV5-4 to TRBJ2-3; D tentatively fits TRBD1 or TRBD2 (6 bases each). Trimming took 1 base from V and 2 from J, leaving 11 bases between them. The CDR3 spans 15 residues. In germline, CDR1 is SGHNT, CDR2 YYREEE (reference sequence). CDR3 region: CASSLPGAPTDTQYF. The CDR3 DNA reads as TGTGCCAGCAGCTTGCCGGGGGCGCCCACAGATACGCAGTATTTT.

This clonotype was counted at least ten times. The rearrangement links TRBV21-1 to TRBJ2-7; the listed D gene, TRBD2, was not tested against the DNA. TRBV21-1 is an annotated pseudogene. CDR3 length: 12 residues. Here the CDR3 reads CASIREKYEQYF. The CDR3 DNA is TGTGCCAGCATCAGGGAGAAATACGAGCAGTACTTC.

The table lists this clonotype with many counts. The rearrangement joins TRBV2 to TRBJ2-1, with 10 bases fitting TRBD2. The CDR3 is made up of 16 amino acids. Trimming cost V 5 bases and J 7 bases; bases outside gene matches: 11. The germline V gene encodes CDR1 SNHLY and CDR2 FYNNEI. CDR3 protein: CASSRRASGGGNEQFF. The CDR3 nucleotides are TGTGCCAGCAGTCGTCGCGCTAGCGGGGGAGGGAATGAGCAGTTCTTC.

This clonotype was counted only a few times. The rearrangement links TRBV7-2 to TRBJ2-3; no clear D. The CDR3 has 14 residues. CDR1 and CDR2 from the germline V gene are SGHTA and FQGNSA. Trimming pared 4 bases from V and 2 bases from J, leaving 10 bases between. The CDR3 sequence is CASSYDWNTDTQYF. The CDR3, as DNA: TGTGCCAGCAGCTACGACTGGAACACAGATACGCAGTATTTT.

V is TRBV10-2 and J is TRBJ2-5, with 12 bases identical to TRBD2. CDR1 and CDR2 (germline): WSHSY, SAAADI. V lost 7 bases and J lost 2; bases outside the gene matches: 2. The CDR3 spans 14 residues. The chain's CDR3 is CASKGLAGQETQYF. The CDR3, as DNA: TGCGCCAGCAAAGGACTAGCGGGACAAGAGACCCAGTACTTC.

The CDR3 region has the DNA TGTGCCAGCAGTTTTAAGAAGGGGGTACGGTACGAGCAGTACTTC. It specifies CASSFKKGVRYEQYF. The V and J genes are TRBV27 and TRBJ2-7; maybe TRBD1 (6 bases). The CDR3 runs 15 residues. V was trimmed by 3 bases and J by 4 bases, leaving 16 bases between them. The germline V gene encodes CDR1 MNHEY and CDR2 SMNVEV (reference sequence).

This clonotype has at least ten counts. The chain links TRBV7-2 to TRBJ2-1, with a tentative D call TRBD1 (5 bases). Germline CDR1 SGHTA, CDR2 FQGNSA. The CDR3 totals 14 residues. Trimming removed 1 base at V and 6 bases at J, with 10 bases between. Here the CDR3 DNA reads TGTGCCAGCAGCTTAGGGGGCCCGGGCAATGAGCAGTTCTTC. Protein product: CASSLGGPGNEQFF.

This clonotype was counted many times. The chain has TRBV5-1 and TRBJ2-1; D perhaps matches TRBD2 (5 bases). CDR1 is SGHRS and CDR2 is YFSETQ in the germline V gene. Deletions cut 4 bases from V and 0 bases from J, with 8 bases between. There are 14 residues in the CDR3. The CDR3 nucleotides are TGCGCCAGCAGCGAGGGCAGCTCCTACAATGAGCAGTTCTTC. Amino acid sequence: CASSEGSSYNEQFF.

This clonotype was found many times. The chain combines TRBV2 with TRBJ2-7, with D hard to call. Germline V lookup: CDR1 SNHLY, CDR2 FYNNEI. The CDR3 covers 12 residues. V was trimmed by 3 bases and J by 3 bases, leaving 6 bases between them. CDR3 sequence: CASSDTFYEQYV. CDR3 in DNA: TGTGCCAGCAGTGACACCTTCTACGAGCAGTACGTC.

The rearrangement uses TRBV12-3 or TRBV12-4 and TRBJ2-7; the D gene is possibly TRBD1 (5 bases). V was trimmed by 0 bases and J by 7 bases, leaving 10 bases between them. This CDR3 is built from 13 residues. In DNA, the CDR3 is TGTGCCAGCAGTTTAGCGCAGGGTGGTGAGCAGTACTTC. Its translation is CASSLAQGGEQYF.

This clonotype was seen many times. This chain uses TRBV18 with TRBJ2-7, with a weak D call TRBD1 (5 bases). CDR1 is KGHSH, CDR2 LQKENI, per germline. The CDR3 is 12 amino acids. V lost 2 bases to trimming and J lost 6 bases, with 8 bases between them. CDR3 nucleotides: TGTGCCAGCTCACCAGGGGCGCGCGAGCAGTACTTC. Translated: CASSPGAREQYF.

At least ten counts were recorded for this clonotype. The CDR3 loop is CASSHRRDETQYF. CDR3 in DNA: TGCGCCAGCAGTCACCGGCGGGATGAGACCCAGTACTTC. The chain uses TRBV23-1 and TRBJ2-5; a weak D match, TRBD2 (6 bases). TRBV23-1 qualifies as an ORF whose function is uncertain. V gave up 3 bases and J gave up 5 bases, with 10 bases separating them. The CDR3 has 13 residues.

This clonotype was observed many times. The V gene is TRBV5-1, the J gene TRBJ2-1; 7 bases agree with TRBD1. This CDR3 is 15 amino acids long. V dropped 3 bases and J dropped 9; count of bases not matched to a gene: 12. In germline, CDR1 is SGHRS, CDR2 YFSETQ. The CDR3 region has the DNA TGCGCCAGCAGCTGGACAGGCGAGCATTCCGTTGAGCAGTTCTTC. Protein sequence: CASSWTGEHSVEQFF.

The chain uses TRBV4-2 and TRBJ2-6; tentatively, D is TRBD2 (6 bases). The CDR3 loop spans 15 amino acids. CDR1 LGHNA and CDR2 YNFKEQ come from the germline V gene. Trimming took off 5 bases at V and 3 bases at J, with 11 bases between the two ends. The CDR3 is CASSAREVGANVLTF. The CDR3 DNA reads as TGTGCCAGCAGCGCAAGGGAGGTTGGGGCCAACGTCCTGACTTTC.

This clonotype was counted only a few times. At one of its ends the junction is not consistent with the germline gene, which may arise from a read error. This chain connects TRBV7-7 to TRBJ2-1, with 13 positions matching TRBD2. From germline, CDR1 is SSHAT and CDR2 FNYEAQ (reference sequence). This CDR3 contains 15 residues. In nucleotides, the CDR3 is TGTGCTAGCAGCTTGACTAGCGGGGGGCTCAATGAGCAGTTCTTC. Encoded protein: CASSLTSGGLNEQFF.

This clonotype has just a few counts. The J gene is TRBJ1-4, the V gene TRBV7-2; weak D call: TRBD1 (6 bases). Germline V CDR1 and CDR2: SGHTA, FQGNSA. CDR3 size: 15 residues. V was clipped by 7 bases and J by 0 bases, with 12 bases between them. Here the CDR3 reads CASTGGLATNEKLFF. DNA of the CDR3: TGTGCCAGCACGGGGGGCCTTGCAACTAATGAAAAACTGTTTTTT. Full variable domain (outside the CDR3, taken from reference TRBV7-2 and TRBJ1-4): GAGVSQSPSNKVTEKGKDVELRCDPISGHTALYWYRQSLGQGLEFLIYFQGNSAPDKSGLPSDRFSAERTGGSVSTLTIQRTQQEDSAVYLCASTGGLATNEKLFFGSGTQLSVL.

This clonotype was seen at least ten times. The rearrangement links TRBV4-3 to TRBJ1-4; no clear D gene. The CDR3 has 16 amino acids. Trimming left V 9 bases short and J 3 bases short, with 20 bases between. Germline V gene data show CDR1 as LGHNA and CDR2 as YSLEER. The CDR3 sequence is CASALRTIRPNEKLFF. The CDR3, as DNA: TGCGCCAGTGCCTTGAGGACCATCCGTCCTAATGAAAAACTGTTTTTT.

The chain has TRBV18 and TRBJ1-2; D call uncertain. CDR3 length: 15 residues. Trimming removed 0 bases at V and 2 bases at J, with 10 bases between. Germline V lookup: CDR1 KGHSH, CDR2 LQKENI. The CDR3 DNA sequence: TGTGCCAGCTCACCACCACTCGTACACAACTATGGCTACACCTTC. Amino acids: CASSPPLVHNYGYTF.

This clonotype was detected many times. The chain is built from TRBV20-1 and TRBJ2-1; D possibly corresponds to TRBD2 (6 bases). Germline V gives CDR1 DFQATT, CDR2 SNEGSKA (reference sequence). The CDR3 sequence is 15 residues long. V was cut by 5 bases and J by 2 bases, with 16 bases left in between. This chain's CDR3 is CSALDGTSTYNEQFF. Here the CDR3 DNA reads TGCAGTGCTTTGGACGGGACTTCCACCTACAATGAGCAGTTCTTC.

The table lists this clonotype with many counts. The V call is TRBV10-3, the J call TRBJ1-2; tentative D call: TRBD1 (6 bases). V lost 7 bases and J lost 0, with 15 bases in between. Germline assignment: CDR1 ENHRY and CDR2 SYGVKD. There are 15 residues in the CDR3. The CDR3 loop is CAITRQASANYGYTF. The CDR3 DNA follows: TGTGCCATCACCCGACAGGCGAGCGCTAACTATGGCTACACCTTC.

This clonotype was recorded at least ten times. This chain links TRBV7-9 with TRBJ1-1; D unresolved. The CDR3 sequence is 14 residues long. Germline lookup yields CDR1 SEHNR and CDR2 FQNEAQ (reference sequence). The V end was cut by 4 bases, the J end by 2 bases, with 11 bases between. This CDR3 is CASSSFASNTEAFF. CDR3 in DNA: TGTGCCAGCAGCTCGTTTGCAAGTAACACTGAAGCTTTCTTT. The variable domain in full, with the rest retrieved from reference TRBV7-9 and TRBJ1-1, is DTGVSQNPRHKITKRGQNVTFRCDPISEHNRLYWYRQTLGQGPEFLTYFQNEAQLEKSRLLSDRFSAERPKGSFSTLEIQRTEQGDSAMYLCASSSFASNTEAFFGQGTRLTVV.

This clonotype was seen many times. In DNA, the CDR3 is TGTGCCAGCAGCAGGGGAAGACAGGGAAGTTCGGACATTCAGTACTTC. Translation: CASSRGRQGSSDIQYF. The chain couples TRBV21-1 to TRBJ2-4; whether TRBD1, the table's D call, matches the DNA was not checked. TRBV21-1 is annotated as a pseudogene. The CDR3 extends over 16 amino acids.

This clonotype was counted a few times. The chain is built from TRBV6-1 and TRBJ1-2, with a possible D match to TRBD1 (5 bases). CDR3 length equals 15 residues. With 5 bases removed from V and 0 bases from J, the gap between germline ends came to 13 bases. In germline, CDR1 is MNHNS, CDR2 SASEGT. The CDR3 DNA sequence: TGTGCCAGCAGTAGAGACAGCAACGCTAACTATGGCTACACCTTC. Amino acid sequence: CASSRDSNANYGYTF.

This clonotype has a handful of counts. The chain joins TRBV20-1 to TRBJ1-1; D is uncertain. The V gene lost 3 bases and the J gene lost 4 bases, with 9 bases spanning the gap. CDR1 and CDR2 (germline): DFQATT, SNEGSKA (reference sequence). The CDR3 runs to 12 residues. For the CDR3, the DNA is TGCAGTGCTAGCCACCCTTCCACTGAAGCTTTCTTT. This codes for CSASHPSTEAFF.

This chain joins TRBV5-1 and TRBJ2-2; 11 nucleotides align to TRBD1. The CDR3 contains 18 residues. With V trimmed by 4 bases and J by 3 bases, 11 bases remained unmatched. Germline CDR1 SGHRS, CDR2 YFSETQ. For the CDR3, the DNA is TGCGCCAGCAGCCCATTCGCCCCGGGACAGGGGGACACCGGGGAGCTGTTTTTT. Translation gives CASSPFAPGQGDTGELFF.

This clonotype was seen at least ten times. The chain joins TRBV20-1 to TRBJ2-4, with 11 bases fitting TRBD2. This CDR3 region has 15 residues. Germline V gives CDR1 DFQATT, CDR2 SNEGSKA (reference sequence). V shed 5 bases, J shed 0 bases, and the junction held 3 bases outside the gene matches. The DNA for the CDR3 is TGCAGTGCTGAAACTAGCGGGGGAGCCAAAAACATTCAGTACTTC. It encodes CSAETSGGAKNIQYF.

At least ten counts were recorded for this clonotype. V is TRBV5-1 and J is TRBJ1-1, with a weak D call TRBD1 (5 bases). V was trimmed by 0 bases and J by 5 bases, leaving 11 bases between them. This CDR3 is built from 14 residues. Germline CDR1 reads SGHRS; CDR2 reads YFSETQ. Written as DNA, the CDR3 is TGCGCCAGCAGCTTGGCCCAGGGATATACTGAAGCTTTCTTT. As protein: CASSLAQGYTEAFF.